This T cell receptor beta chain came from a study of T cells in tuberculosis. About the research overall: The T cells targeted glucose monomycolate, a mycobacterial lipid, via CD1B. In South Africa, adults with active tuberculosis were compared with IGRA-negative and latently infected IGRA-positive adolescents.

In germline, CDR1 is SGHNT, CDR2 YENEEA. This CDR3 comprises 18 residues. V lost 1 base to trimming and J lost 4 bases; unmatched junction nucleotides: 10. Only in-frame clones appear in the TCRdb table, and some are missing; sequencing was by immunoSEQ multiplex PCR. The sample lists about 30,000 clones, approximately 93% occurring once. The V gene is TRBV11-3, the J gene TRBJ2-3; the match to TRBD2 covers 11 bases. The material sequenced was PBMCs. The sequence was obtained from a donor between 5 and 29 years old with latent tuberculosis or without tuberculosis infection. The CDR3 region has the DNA TGTGCCAGCAGCTTAGTTCTCACTAGCGGGAGTATCCCAGATACGCAGTATTTT. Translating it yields CASSLVLTSGSIPDTQYF. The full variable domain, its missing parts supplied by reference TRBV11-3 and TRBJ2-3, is EAGVVQSPRYKIIEKKQPVAFWCNPISGHNTLYWYLQNLGQGPELLIRYENEEAVDDSQLPKDRFSAERLKGVDSTLKIQPAELGDSAVYLCASSLVLTSGSIPDTQYFGPGTRLTVL.